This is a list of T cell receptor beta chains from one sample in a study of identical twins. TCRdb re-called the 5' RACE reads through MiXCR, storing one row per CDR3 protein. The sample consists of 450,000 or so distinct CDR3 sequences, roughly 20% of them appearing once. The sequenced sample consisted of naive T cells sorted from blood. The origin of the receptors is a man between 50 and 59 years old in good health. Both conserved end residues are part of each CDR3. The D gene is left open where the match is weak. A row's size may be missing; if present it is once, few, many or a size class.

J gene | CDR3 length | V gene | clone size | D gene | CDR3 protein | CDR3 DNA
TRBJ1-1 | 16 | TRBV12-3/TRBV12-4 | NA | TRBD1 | CASSPYRGRTNTEAFF | TGTGCCAGCAGTCCTTACAGGGGCAGAACAAACACTGAAGCTTTCTTT
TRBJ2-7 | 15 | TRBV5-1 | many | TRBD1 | CASSLRSGGFNEQYF | TGCGCCAGCAGCTTGCGCTCAGGGGGCTTCAACGAGCAGTACTTC
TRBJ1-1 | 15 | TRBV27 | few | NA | CASSSLPGQYSEAFF | TGTGCCAGCAGTTCCCTACCGGGACAATATTCTGAAGCTTTCTTT
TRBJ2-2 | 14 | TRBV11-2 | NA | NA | CASSPRTDTGELFF | TGTGCCAGCAGCCCGCGGACAGACACCGGGGAGCTGTTTTTT
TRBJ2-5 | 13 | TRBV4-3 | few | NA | CASSQVGVETQYF | TGCGCCAGCAGCCAAGTAGGGGTAGAGACCCAGTACTTC
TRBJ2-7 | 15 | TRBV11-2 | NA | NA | CASKEGRMGRYEQYF | TGTGCCAGCAAAGAGGGACGGATGGGACGTTACGAGCAGTACTTC
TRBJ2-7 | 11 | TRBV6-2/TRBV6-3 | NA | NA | CASSWSYEQYF | TGTGCCAGCAGTTGGTCCTACGAGCAGTACTTC
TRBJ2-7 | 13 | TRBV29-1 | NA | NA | CSVGRLDSYEQYF | TGCAGCGTGGGGCGTCTGGACTCCTACGAGCAGTACTTC
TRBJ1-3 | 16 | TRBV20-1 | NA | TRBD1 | CSAKRGTGGSGNTIYF | TGCAGTGCTAAGCGCGGGACAGGTGGCTCTGGAAACACCATATATTTT
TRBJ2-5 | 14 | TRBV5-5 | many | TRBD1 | CASSWDRAGETQYF | TGTGCCAGCAGCTGGGACAGGGCAGGGGAGACCCAGTACTTC
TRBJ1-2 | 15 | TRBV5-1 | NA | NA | CASSFLASPNLDYTF | TGCGCCAGCAGCTTCTTGGCTTCACCGAATTTGGACTACACCTTC
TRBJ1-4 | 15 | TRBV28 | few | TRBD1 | CASSYPGQGGEKLFF | TGTGCCAGCAGTTACCCCGGACAGGGTGGTGAAAAACTGTTTTTT
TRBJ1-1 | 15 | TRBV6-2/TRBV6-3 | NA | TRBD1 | CASSYRDRRGTEAFF | TGTGCCAGCAGTTACCGGGACAGGCGAGGCACTGAAGCTTTCTTT
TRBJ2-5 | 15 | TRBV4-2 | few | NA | CASSQDPRSGETQYF | TGTGCCAGCAGCCAAGATCCCCGCAGTGGGGAGACCCAGTACTTC
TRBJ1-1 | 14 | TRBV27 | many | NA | CASSLSPGATEAFF | TGTGCCAGCAGTTTATCCCCAGGGGCCACTGAAGCTTTCTTT
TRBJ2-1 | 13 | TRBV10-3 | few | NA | CAITPSVDNEQFF | TGTGCCATCACCCCCAGCGTTGACAATGAGCAGTTCTTC
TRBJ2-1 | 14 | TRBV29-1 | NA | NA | CSVVRGYDYNEQFF | TGCAGCGTTGTCCGGGGGTATGACTACAATGAGCAGTTCTTC
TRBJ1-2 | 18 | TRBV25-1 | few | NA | CASSEFSGSPNLNYGYTF | TGTGCCAGCAGTGAGTTTAGCGGTTCCCCCAATCTAAACTATGGCTACACCTTC
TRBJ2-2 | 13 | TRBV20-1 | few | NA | CSARDSTSGELFF | TGCAGTGCTAGGGACTCGACATCCGGGGAGCTGTTTTTT
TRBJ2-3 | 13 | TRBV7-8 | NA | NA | CASSLVLRDTQYF | TGTGCCAGCAGCTTAGTGTTAAGGGATACGCAGTATTTT
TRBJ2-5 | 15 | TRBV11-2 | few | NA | CASSLEKGVWETQYF | TGTGCCAGCAGCTTAGAAAAGGGTGTCTGGGAGACCCAGTACTTC
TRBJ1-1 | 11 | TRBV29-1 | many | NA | CSVVVGMEAFF | TGCAGCGTTGTTGTGGGTATGGAAGCTTTCTTT
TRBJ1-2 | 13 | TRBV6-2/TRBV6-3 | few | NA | CASSSRQADGYTF | TGTGCCAGCAGTTCCCGACAAGCGGATGGCTACACCTTC
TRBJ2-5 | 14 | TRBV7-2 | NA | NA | CASSPLGSGETQYF | TGTGCCAGCAGCCCCCTCGGTTCAGGAGAGACCCAGTACTTC
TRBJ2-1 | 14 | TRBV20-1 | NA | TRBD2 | CSARPGLADGEQFF | TGCAGTGCTAGACCGGGACTAGCGGATGGTGAGCAGTTCTTC
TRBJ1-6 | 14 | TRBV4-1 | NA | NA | CASSQDRSYSPLHF | TGCGCCAGCAGCCAAGATAGGTCTTATTCACCCCTCCACTTT
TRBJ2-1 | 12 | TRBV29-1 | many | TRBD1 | CSVGQGVSEQFF | TGCAGCGTAGGACAGGGGGTGTCGGAGCAGTTCTTC
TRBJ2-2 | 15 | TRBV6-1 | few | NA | CASSGGLGRTGELFF | TGTGCCAGCAGTGGAGGACTGGGAAGGACCGGGGAGCTGTTTTTT
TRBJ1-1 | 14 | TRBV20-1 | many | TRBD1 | CSATGQGPNTEAFF | TGCAGTGCTACCGGACAGGGACCGAACACTGAAGCTTTCTTT
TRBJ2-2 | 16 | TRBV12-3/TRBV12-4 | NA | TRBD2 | CASSPTTSGNTGELFF | TGTGCCAGCAGTCCGACAACTAGCGGGAACACCGGGGAGCTGTTTTTT
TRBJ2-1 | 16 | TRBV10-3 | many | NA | CAISESFGGSYNEQFF | TGTGCCATCAGTGAGTCCTTCGGCGGCTCCTACAATGAGCAGTTCTTC
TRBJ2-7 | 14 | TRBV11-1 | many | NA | CASSLGTVAYEQYF | TGTGCCAGCAGCTTAGGGACAGTAGCCTACGAGCAGTACTTC
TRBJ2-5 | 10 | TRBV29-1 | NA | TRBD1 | CSVDQGAQYF | TGCAGCGTTGACCAGGGGGCCCAGTACTTC
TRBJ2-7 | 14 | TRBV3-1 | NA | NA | CASSPVALVGEQYF | TGTGCCAGCAGCCCCGTTGCGTTGGTAGGCGAGCAGTACTTC